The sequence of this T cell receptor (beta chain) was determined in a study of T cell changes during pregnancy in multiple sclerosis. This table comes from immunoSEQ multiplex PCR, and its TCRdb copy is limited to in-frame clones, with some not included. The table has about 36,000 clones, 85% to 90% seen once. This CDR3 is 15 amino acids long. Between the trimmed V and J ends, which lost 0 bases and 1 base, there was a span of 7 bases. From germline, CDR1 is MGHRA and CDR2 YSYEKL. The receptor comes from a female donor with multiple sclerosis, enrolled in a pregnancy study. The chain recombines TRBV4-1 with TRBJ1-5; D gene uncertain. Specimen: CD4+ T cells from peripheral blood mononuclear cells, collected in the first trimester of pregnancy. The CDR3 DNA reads TGCGCCAGCAGCCAAGAGAGCCTCAGCAATCAGCCCCAGCATTTT. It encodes CASSQESLSNQPQHF.